Below are 24 T cell receptor beta chains sequenced from a single sample in a study of vaccination effects on CD4 cells after COVID-19. Generated by immunoSEQ multiplex PCR, the TCRdb table keeps only in-frame clones and is missing some. This sample yields tens of thousands of clones, of which 60% to 85% are seen a single time; more than 9% belongs to the top ten. No antigen has been identified for these receptors. Before sequencing, viral peptide pools were used by the ViraFEST assay to expand antigen-specific CD4+ T cells. A 10-day culture period preceded the isolation of CD4+ T cells. Vaccinated recipients, who were negative for nucleocapsid antibodies, had no history of SARS-CoV-2 infection. Sample: CD4+ T cells from PBMCs cultured with SARS-CoV-2 spike peptides, taken before COVID-19 vaccination. These receptor sequences come from a human donor who received a COVID-19 vaccine.

The chain joins TRBV18 to TRBJ2-3, with 7 bases matching TRBD1. The CDR3 is made up of 15 amino acids. V was clipped by 2 bases and J by 0 bases; unmatched bases: 2. Germline V gives CDR1 KGHSH, CDR2 LQKENI. CDR3 in DNA: TGTGCCAGCTCACCAGGACAGGAGAGCACAGATACGCAGTATTTT. Amino acid sequence: CASSPGQESTDTQYF.

V usage is TRBV30 and J usage is TRBJ1-1, with a tentative D call TRBD1 (5 bases). Trimming shortened V by 5 bases and J by 0 bases, and 10 bases separated the two germline ends. This CDR3 region has 13 residues. Germline CDR1 GTSNPN, CDR2 SVGIG (reference sequence). The DNA of the CDR3 is TGTGCCTGGGGGTGGGGGGTGAACACTGAAGCTTTCTTT. The encoded protein is CAWGWGVNTEAFF.

V gene TRBV7-3 combines with J gene TRBJ2-5; TRBD1 aligns across 11 bases. With 2 bases clipped from V and 5 bases from J, the junction kept 10 bases outside the gene matches. This CDR3 has 17 amino acids. Germline CDR1 SGHTA, CDR2 FQGTGA. CDR3: CASSLGTGQGAKETQYF. DNA for the CDR3: TGTGCCAGCAGCTTAGGGACAGGACAGGGGGCTAAGGAGACCCAGTACTTC.

This chain joins TRBV19 and TRBJ1-6; D is ambiguous. Trimming took off 3 bases at V and 2 bases at J, with 8 bases between the two ends. The CDR3 runs 15 residues. Germline assignment: CDR1 LNHDA and CDR2 SQIVND (reference sequence). The CDR3 nucleotides read TGTGCCAGTAGTATTGGCACAGCCTATAATTCACCCCTCCACTTT. Translation: CASSIGTAYNSPLHF.

This chain links TRBV5-1 with TRBJ2-1; D possibly matches TRBD1 or TRBD2 (5 bases each). Germline V lookup: CDR1 SGHRS, CDR2 YFSETQ. This CDR3 is 12 amino acids long. Trimming stripped 0 bases from V and 15 bases from J, with 13 bases between. The CDR3 reads CASSLGQGERFF. CDR3 coding DNA: TGCGCCAGCAGCTTGGGGCAAGGGGAGAGGTTCTTC.

V is TRBV30 and J is TRBJ1-1; the match to TRBD1 covers 7 bases. V shed 2 bases and J 1 base; nucleotides not matched to a gene: 1. The CDR3 is 13 residues long. CDR1 is GTSNPN and CDR2 is SVGIG in the germline V gene (reference sequence). This CDR3 is CAWSRDRNTEAFF. The CDR3 DNA reads as TGTGCCTGGAGTCGGGACAGGAACACTGAAGCTTTCTTT.

V gene TRBV3-1 (or the pseudogene TRBV3-2) combines with J gene TRBJ2-5; TRBD2 matches 14 bases. CDR3 size: 18 residues. CDR1 is LGHDT, CDR2 YNNKEL, per germline (reference sequence). Unmatched junction bases numbered 5, after V lost 2 bases and J lost 0 bases. The CDR3 here is CASSQFGTSGRYQETQYF. CDR3 sequence (DNA): TGTGCCAGCAGCCAATTTGGGACTAGCGGGAGATACCAAGAGACCCAGTACTTC.

The V gene is TRBV7-2, the J gene TRBJ1-2; D is possibly TRBD1 (5 bases). Trimming stripped 6 bases from V and 6 bases from J, with 14 bases between. The CDR3 has 13 residues. The germline V gene has CDR1 SGHTA and CDR2 FQGNSA. CDR3: CASSSRDGHGYTF. In nucleotides, the CDR3 is TGTGCCAGCAGTTCCAGGGACGGGCATGGCTACACCTTC.

The chain is built from TRBV4-1 and TRBJ2-6; D is ambiguous. This CDR3 has 18 amino acids. Germline V gene lookup returns CDR1 MGHRA and CDR2 YSYEKL. Trimming took 1 base from V and 0 from J, leaving 13 bases between them. The CDR3 sequence: CASSQVLGTPSGANVLTF. Written as DNA, the CDR3 is TGCGCCAGCAGCCAAGTTTTAGGTACACCCTCTGGGGCCAACGTCCTGACTTTC.

V is TRBV10-3 and J is TRBJ2-1, with 8 bases that match TRBD2. From germline, CDR1 is ENHRY and CDR2 SYGVKD. The V and J ends lost 3 bases and 0 bases, in that order; junction bases with no gene match: 4. This CDR3 comprises 16 residues. The CDR3 is CAISDWRGVSYNEQFF. The CDR3 region has the DNA TGTGCCATCAGTGACTGGCGGGGGGTCTCCTACAATGAGCAGTTCTTC.

The chain combines TRBV7-8 with TRBJ1-4; D remains unclear. V was shortened by 0 bases and J by 7 bases, with 9 bases between the two germline ends. CDR3 size: 14 residues. CDR1 is SGHVS and CDR2 is FQNEAQ in the germline V gene. The CDR3 sequence: CASSLALQIEKLFF. The CDR3 DNA reads TGTGCCAGCAGCTTAGCGCTCCAGATTGAAAAACTGTTTTTT.

This chain uses TRBV5-6 with TRBJ1-5, with TRBD1 as a possible D gene (5 bases). V gave up 4 bases and J gave up 0 bases, with 17 bases separating them. From germline, CDR1 is SGHDT and CDR2 YYEEEE. The CDR3 loop spans 17 amino acids. CDR3 sequence (DNA): TGTGCCAGCAGCCGGGGCGATTTGAAGGATAGCAATCAGCCCCAGCATTTT. Its protein is CASSRGDLKDSNQPQHF.

The CDR3 sequence is CASSLVSGGGYGYTF. The CDR3 nucleotides are TGTGCCAGCAGCTTAGTGTCCGGGGGGGGCTATGGCTACACCTTC. This rearrangement joins TRBV7-2 to TRBJ1-2, with a weak D call TRBD1 (5 bases). The germline V gene encodes CDR1 SGHTA and CDR2 FQGNSA. The V end lost 1 base, the J end lost 4 bases, and 13 bases lay between the germline ends. This CDR3 is 15 amino acids long.

Only one count was recorded for this clone. Here the CDR3 reads CASRDLRGGTAFF. In nucleotides, the CDR3 is TGTGCCAGCAGGGACCTCCGGGGGGGCACGGCTTTCTTT. The chain couples TRBV2 to TRBJ1-1; D might be TRBD1 (6 bases). Trimming shortened V by 6 bases and J by 11 bases, and 19 bases separated the two germline ends. Germline assignment: CDR1 SNHLY and CDR2 FYNNEI. CDR3 size: 13 residues.

There are a few counts of this clone. The chain has TRBV5-4 and TRBJ1-6; D gene uncertain. CDR3 size: 13 residues. Germline CDR1 and CDR2: SGHNT and YYREEE (reference sequence). The V gene lost 4 bases and the J gene lost 9 bases, with 11 bases spanning the gap. CDR3 coding DNA: TGTGCCAGCAGCGAAACAGCTGCTTCACCCCTCCACTTT. Encoded protein: CASSETAASPLHF.

The chain joins TRBV30 to TRBJ2-5; D gene uncertain. The germline CDR1 and CDR2 sequences are GTSNPN and SVGIG (reference sequence). The CDR3 sequence is 14 residues long. V lost 1 base and J lost 4, with 13 bases in between. CDR3 sequence reads: CAWSGVHLGETQYF. Written as DNA, the CDR3 is TGTGCCTGGAGTGGGGTCCATCTAGGAGAGACCCAGTACTTC.

The sample holds one count of this clone. The chain joins TRBV5-1 to TRBJ2-3; D call uncertain. This CDR3 is 14 amino acids long. Germline loops: CDR1 SGHRS, CDR2 YFSETQ. V lost 2 bases, J lost 1 base, and 8 bases lay in between. CDR3 nucleotides: TGCGCCAGCAGCTTTGGGGATGGCACAGATACGCAGTATTTT. Residues: CASSFGDGTDTQYF.

CDR3 DNA: TGCGCCAGCAGCCTTACGTACCCTTCGGGGGGCGTGAATGAGCAGTTCTTC. This translates into CASSLTYPSGGVNEQFF. The chain uses TRBV4-1 and TRBJ2-1, with a possible D match to TRBD2 (7 bases). This CDR3 comprises 17 residues. CDR1 MGHRA and CDR2 YSYEKL come from the germline V gene. V shed 4 bases and J shed 7 bases, with 23 bases lying between them.

The gene calls are TRBV6-5 and TRBJ1-5; the match to TRBD1 covers 11 bases. Germline V CDR1 and CDR2: MNHEY, SVGAGI. V dropped 0 bases and J dropped 5; count of bases not matched to a gene: 3. This CDR3 is built from 16 residues. CDR3 region: CASSYSGQGAHQPQHF. The CDR3 DNA reads TGTGCCAGCAGTTACTCTGGACAGGGGGCGCATCAGCCCCAGCATTTT.

This sequence joins TRBV4-1 and TRBJ2-3; 8 bases map to TRBD2. Germline loops: CDR1 MGHRA, CDR2 YSYEKL. This CDR3 has 15 residues. The V segment lost 1 base and the J segment 4 bases; nucleotides outside the gene matches: 4. The CDR3 spells CASSQAGTRADTQYF. The CDR3 region has the DNA TGCGCCAGCAGCCAAGCCGGGACTAGGGCAGATACGCAGTATTTT.

This clone is a singleton in its sample. V is TRBV9 and J is TRBJ1-3, with TRBD1 identical over 10 bases. V dropped 4 bases and J dropped 0; count of bases not matched to a gene: 4. From germline, CDR1 is SGDLS and CDR2 YYNGEE. The CDR3 is 16 amino acids. CDR3 amino acids: CASSPGQGVSGNTIYF. The CDR3 region has the DNA TGTGCCAGCAGCCCCGGACAGGGGGTCTCTGGAAACACCATATATTTT.

CDR3 DNA sequence: TGTGCCACATATCAGGGCGGCTCTGGAAACACCATATATTTT. Amino acid sequence: CATYQGGSGNTIYF. The rearrangement uses TRBV6-5 and TRBJ1-3; the D gene is possibly TRBD1 (5 bases). Trimming removed 10 bases from V and 0 bases from J, with 13 bases in between. Looked up from germline, CDR1 is MNHEY and CDR2 is SVGAGI. The CDR3 extends over 14 amino acids.

This clone was detected a few times. V is TRBV9 and J is TRBJ2-2; no reliable D call. Trimming left V 0 bases short and J 3 bases short, with 9 bases between. This CDR3 is built from 15 residues. Per germline, CDR1 SGDLS and CDR2 YYNGEE. The CDR3 sequence: CASSVEIADTGELFF. CDR3 coding DNA: TGTGCCAGCAGCGTAGAGATCGCAGACACCGGGGAGCTGTTTTTT.

J is TRBJ2-7 and V is TRBV5-5; 7 nucleotides match TRBD1. The CDR3 spans 15 residues. V gave up 3 bases and J gave up 4 bases; unmatched junction bases: 10. CDR1 and CDR2 from the germline V gene are SGHKS and YYEKEE (reference sequence). CDR3 protein: CASSSPGDSQYEQYV. In DNA form, the CDR3 reads TGTGCCAGCAGCTCGCCCGGGGACAGCCAGTACGAGCAGTACGTC.